This TCR beta chain emerged from a study of blood T cell repertoires in COVID-19. Sequencing was performed with immunoSEQ multiplex PCR; in TCRdb, only in-frame clones are kept and a portion is missing. The sample contains approximately 270,000 clones, 65% to 90% of which appear only once. Across under 25 US areas, participants ranged in age from about 18 to 100 years. Participant reports of clinical history set cohort assignment. Resolution of symptoms, clearance, or two negative PCRs was present in recovered Cohort 3 donors. Germline V lookup: CDR1 SGHRS, CDR2 YFSETQ. The length of the CDR3 is 16 residues. The junction had 8 bases not matched to a gene; V was cut back by 4 bases and J by 1 base.

The chain has TRBV5-1 and TRBJ2-7; TRBD2 agrees at 10 bases. Sequencing was carried out using PBMCs or T cells enriched from blood (not recorded which). This receptor was identified in a man in his forties who had recovered from COVID-19. The CDR3 protein is CASSPAPSGSSYEQYF. The CDR3 nucleotides are TGCGCCAGCAGCCCCGCACCTAGCGGGAGTTCCTACGAGCAGTACTTC.